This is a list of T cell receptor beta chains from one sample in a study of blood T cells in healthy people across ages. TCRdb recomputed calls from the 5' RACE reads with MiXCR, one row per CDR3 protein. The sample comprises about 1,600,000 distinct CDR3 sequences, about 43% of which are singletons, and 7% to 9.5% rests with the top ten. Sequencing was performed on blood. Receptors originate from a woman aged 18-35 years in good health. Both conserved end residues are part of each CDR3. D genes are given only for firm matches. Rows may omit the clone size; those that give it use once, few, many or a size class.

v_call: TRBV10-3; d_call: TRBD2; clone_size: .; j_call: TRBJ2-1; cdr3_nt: TGTGCCGTCAGTGAAGGAGCGGGAGGAGGACATGAGCAGTTCTTC; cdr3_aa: CAVSEGAGGGHEQFF
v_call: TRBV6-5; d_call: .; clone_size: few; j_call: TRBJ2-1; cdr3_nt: TGTGCCAGCAGCCCCGACAGAACCAAATACAATGAGCAGTTCTTC; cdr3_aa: CASSPDRTKYNEQFF
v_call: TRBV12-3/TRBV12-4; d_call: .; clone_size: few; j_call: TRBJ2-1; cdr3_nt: TGTGCCAGCAGTTTAGGGGGGGGCGGGGATGAGCAGTTCTTC; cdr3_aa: CASSLGGGGDEQFF
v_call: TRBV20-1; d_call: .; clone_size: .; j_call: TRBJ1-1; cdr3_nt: TGCAGTGCTAGTGATGCCTCGGGGGGAACTGAAGCTTTCTTT; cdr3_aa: CSASDASGGTEAFF
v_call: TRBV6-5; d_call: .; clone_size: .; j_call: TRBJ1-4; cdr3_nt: TGTGCCAGCAAGAGGGGAGGTTTTGCAACTAATGAAAAACTGTTTTTT; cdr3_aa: CASKRGGFATNEKLFF
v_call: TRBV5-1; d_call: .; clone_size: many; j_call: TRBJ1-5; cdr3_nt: TGCGCCAGCAGCTTGGGAGGGGGTTATCAGCCCCAGCATTTT; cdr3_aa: CASSLGGGYQPQHF
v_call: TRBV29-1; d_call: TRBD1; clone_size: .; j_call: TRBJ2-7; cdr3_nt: TGCAGCGTTGAGACGCCGGCAGGGGGTGGCTACGAGCAGTACTTC; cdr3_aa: CSVETPAGGGYEQYF
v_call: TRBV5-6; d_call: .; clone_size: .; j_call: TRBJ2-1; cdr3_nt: TGTGCCAGCAGCTTGGCGGTCACCGGACTGTACAATGAGCAGTTCTTC; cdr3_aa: CASSLAVTGLYNEQFF
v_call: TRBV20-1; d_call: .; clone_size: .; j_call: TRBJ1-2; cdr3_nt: TGCAGTGCTAGAGATCCAGCGAGGCAGACTAACTATGGCTACACCTTC; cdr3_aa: CSARDPARQTNYGYTF
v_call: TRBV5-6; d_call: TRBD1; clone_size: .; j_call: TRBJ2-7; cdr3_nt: TGTGCCAGCAGCTTCCCAGACAGGGACGAGCAGTACTTC; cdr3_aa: CASSFPDRDEQYF
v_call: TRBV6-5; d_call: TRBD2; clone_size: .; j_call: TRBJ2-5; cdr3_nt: TGTGCTAGCGGGAGAACGATCGAGACCCAGTACTTC; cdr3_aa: CASGRTIETQYF
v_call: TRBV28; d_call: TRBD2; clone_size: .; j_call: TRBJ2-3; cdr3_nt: TGTGCCAGCAGTGGGGCTAGCGGGAGGGCCTCTTCTAGCACAGATACGCAGTATTTT; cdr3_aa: CASSGASGRASSSTDTQYF
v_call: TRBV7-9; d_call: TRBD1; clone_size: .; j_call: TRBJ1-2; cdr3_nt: TGTGCCAGCAGCCCAGAAAGGGACAGAAAAGTCTACACCTTC; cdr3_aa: CASSPERDRKVYTF
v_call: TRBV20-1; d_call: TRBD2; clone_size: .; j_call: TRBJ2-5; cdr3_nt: TGCAGTGCTATTCTCCCGGGAGGCCCAGAGGCCCAGTACTTC; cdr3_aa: CSAILPGGPEAQYF
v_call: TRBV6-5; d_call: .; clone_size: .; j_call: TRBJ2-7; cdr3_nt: TGTGCCAGCAGTACCCGACATGAAAGGGAGCAGTACTTC; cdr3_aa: CASSTRHEREQYF
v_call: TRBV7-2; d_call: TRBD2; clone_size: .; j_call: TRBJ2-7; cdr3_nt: TGTGCCAGCAGCGCCCCCCCTAGCGGGGGAGGGAATGAGCAGTACTTC; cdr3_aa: CASSAPPSGGGNEQYF
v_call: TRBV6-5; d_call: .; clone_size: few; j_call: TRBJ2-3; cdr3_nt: TGTGCCAGCAGTGGAGGGACGTTATCAGATACGCAGTATTTT; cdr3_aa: CASSGGTLSDTQYF
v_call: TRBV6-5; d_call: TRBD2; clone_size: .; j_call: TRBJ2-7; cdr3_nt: TGTGCCAGCAGTTACTCGACGGGACTAGCGGGAGTCGGCCTGGGCGAGCAGTACTTC; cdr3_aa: CASSYSTGLAGVGLGEQYF
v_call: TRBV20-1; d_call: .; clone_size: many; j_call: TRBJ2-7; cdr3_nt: TGCAGTGTTGGTGGGCTTTACGAGCAGTACTTC; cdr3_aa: CSVGGLYEQYF
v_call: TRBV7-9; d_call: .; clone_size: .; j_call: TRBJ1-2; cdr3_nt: TGTGCCAGCAGCGATGAGAGTAGGTACGCCGATGGCTACACCTTC; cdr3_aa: CASSDESRYADGYTF
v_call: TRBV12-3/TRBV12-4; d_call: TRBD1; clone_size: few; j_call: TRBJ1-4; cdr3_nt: TGTGCCAGCAGTTCAGACAGGGGAGGGGATGAAAAACTGTTTTTT; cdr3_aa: CASSSDRGGDEKLFF
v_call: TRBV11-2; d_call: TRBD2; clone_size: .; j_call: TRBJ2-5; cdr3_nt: TGTGCCAGCAGCCCTAGCTGGGGACTAGCGGGACAAGAGACCCAGTACTTC; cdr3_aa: CASSPSWGLAGQETQYF
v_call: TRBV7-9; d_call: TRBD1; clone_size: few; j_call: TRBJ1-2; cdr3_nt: TGTGCCAGCAGCTCCCACGACAGGGGAGGGTCATATGGCTACACCTTC; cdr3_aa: CASSSHDRGGSYGYTF
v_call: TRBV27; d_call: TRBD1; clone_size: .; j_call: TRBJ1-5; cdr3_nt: TGTGCCAGCAGTTTCGGTATTGGGACAGGGGGTCGTTCTCAGCCCCAGCATTTT; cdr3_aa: CASSFGIGTGGRSQPQHF